The T cell receptor (beta chain) described here comes from a study of cytomegalovirus exposure and HLA in healthy donors. The study's findings and limits: A later analysis, which compared TCR beta chains of equal frequency, found the HLA-associated ones more clonally expanded.

Unrecorded immune exposures were likely, despite nominal health at sampling. This CDR3 region has 15 residues. Germline V CDR1 and CDR2: MNHEY, SMNVEV (reference sequence). The V gene end was trimmed by 4 bases and the J gene end by 4 bases; junction bases not matched to a gene: 9. Remarks on this clone: Antigen: not known.

The PCR ran on 60 Vbeta and 13 Jbeta primers. Profiled with immunoSEQ multiplex PCR; TCRdb holds only in-frame clones, not every one. The sample lists about 90,000 clones; about four fifths were seen once. The receptor was derived from a man between 18 and 29 years old in good health and CMV-seronegative. The chain has TRBV27 and TRBJ1-1; 7 bases are shared with TRBD1. Specimen: PBMCs. CDR3 DNA: TGTGCCAGCAGTTATAGACAGGGTCCATTCACTGAAGCTTTCTTT. Encoded protein: CASSYRQGPFTEAFF.